Following are 16 T cell receptor beta chains from one sample sequenced in a study of blood T cell repertoires in COVID-19. Here immunoSEQ multiplex PCR was the method, and the copy in TCRdb shows in-frame clones only, minus some. Altogether around 500,000 clones are present, more than 85% being singletons, with the ten largest covering 6.5% to 9.5%. The sample comprised PBMCs or T cells enriched from blood (not recorded which). The receptor source for this set is a woman aged 55-70 years who had recovered from COVID-19.

The chain carries TRBV19 and TRBJ2-7; D remains unclear. V dropped 0 bases and J dropped 0 bases, with 6 bases sitting between them. The CDR3 totals 14 residues. Germline V gene lookup returns CDR1 LNHDA and CDR2 SQIVND (reference sequence). The CDR3 region is CASSIEFSSYEQYF. DNA of the CDR3: TGTGCCAGTAGTATAGAATTCAGCTCCTACGAGCAGTACTTC.

The CDR3 loop reads CASSQESAGGNNEQFF. The CDR3 nucleotides are TGCGCCAGCAGCCAAGAAAGCGCGGGGGGGAACAATGAGCAGTTCTTC. J is TRBJ2-1 and V is TRBV4-1, with 9 nucleotides matching TRBD2. The CDR3 runs to 16 residues. Germline CDR1 reads MGHRA; CDR2 reads YSYEKL. The V gene end was trimmed by 0 bases and the J gene end by 5 bases; junction bases not matched to a gene: 5.

This clone came up once. The chain is built from TRBV23-1 and TRBJ1-5, with 8 nucleotides matching TRBD1. TRBV23-1 carries the ORF label, with uncertain function. Trimming removed 2 bases from V and 5 bases from J; junction bases left unmatched: 5. The CDR3 is 15 residues long. In nucleotides, the CDR3 is TGCGCCAGCAGTCAACGAGGACAGGGTCATCAGCCCCAGCATTTT. This gives the protein CASSQRGQGHQPQHF.

The chain carries TRBV11-2 and TRBJ2-2; D not certain. Between the trimmed V and J ends, which lost 5 bases and 7 bases, there was a span of 8 bases. CDR3 size: 12 residues. CDR1 is SGHAT and CDR2 is FQNNGV in the germline V gene. The DNA for the CDR3 is TGTGCCAGCAGCCAAAGCGACGGGGAGCTGTTTTTT. Amino acid sequence: CASSQSDGELFF.

The chain has TRBV30 and TRBJ2-3, with TRBD1 matching 8 bases. V lost 4 bases to trimming and J lost 3 bases; unmatched junction nucleotides: 15. The CDR3 totals 17 residues. The germline CDR1 and CDR2 sequences are GTSNPN and SVGIG (reference sequence). The CDR3 sequence is CAWTHRGAGGATDTQYF. The CDR3, as DNA: TGTGCCTGGACCCACCGAGGGGCAGGGGGCGCTACAGATACGCAGTATTTT.

This rearrangement joins TRBV7-2 to TRBJ2-1, with 12 positions matching TRBD1. The length of the CDR3 is 16 residues. After removal of 5 bases from V and 4 bases from J, the junction contained 6 bases not matched to a gene. Germline CDR1 reads SGHTA; CDR2 reads FQGNSA. The CDR3 region is CASSKGTGGRYNEQFF. CDR3 sequence (DNA): TGTGCCAGCAGCAAAGGGACAGGGGGCCGATACAATGAGCAGTTCTTC.

The chain employs TRBV18 and TRBJ2-1; 8 nucleotides align to TRBD2. The CDR3 length is 15 residues. Losses at the gene ends were 2 bases for V and 8 bases for J; bases not matched to a gene: 8. Germline V gives CDR1 KGHSH, CDR2 LQKENI. The CDR3 coding sequence is TGTGCCAGCTCACCATTGGCGGGGGGTGAGGATGAGCAGTTCTTC. Encoded protein: CASSPLAGGEDEQFF.

The chain uses TRBV6-1 and TRBJ1-4; D gene ambiguous. This CDR3 spans 15 amino acids. The V gene lost 1 base and the J gene lost 5 bases, with 11 bases spanning the gap. CDR1 is MNHNS, CDR2 SASEGT, per germline. The CDR3 reads CASSEGVVGNEKLFF. The CDR3, as DNA: TGTGCCAGCAGTGAAGGGGTAGTGGGCAATGAAAAACTGTTTTTT.

On this clone itself: A junction boundary mismatches the germline segment, possibly from a read error. In the same sample, other DNA sequences code for this CDR3. The chain recombines TRBV28 with TRBJ1-5, with a weak D call TRBD1 (5 bases). This CDR3 is 15 amino acids long. Looked up from germline, CDR1 is MDHEN and CDR2 is SYDVKM. CDR3 amino acids: CASSASGLLNQPQHF. In DNA, the CDR3 is TGTGCCAGCAGTGCCTCGGGACTCTTAAATCAGCCCCAACATTTT.

The CDR3 DNA is TGTGCCAGCAGCTCCACAGGGATCCCGTACAATGAGCAGTTCTTC. Translating gives CASSSTGIPYNEQFF. The chain couples TRBV11-3 to TRBJ2-1; possible D gene TRBD1, 6 bases. Germline lookup yields CDR1 SGHNT and CDR2 YENEEA. The CDR3 is made up of 15 amino acids. Trimming cost V 4 bases and J 4 bases, with 14 bases left between them.

V and J are TRBV5-5 and TRBJ2-3; 9 bases map to TRBD1. This CDR3 comprises 15 residues. Germline V gene lookup returns CDR1 SGHKS and CDR2 YYEKEE (reference sequence). The V segment lost 0 bases and the J segment 3 bases; nucleotides outside the gene matches: 2. The CDR3 DNA sequence: TGTGCCAGCAGCTTGGGCGGACAGGGGACAGATACGCAGTATTTT. As protein: CASSLGGQGTDTQYF.

The gene calls are TRBV21-1 and TRBJ2-7; TRBD1, as called in the table, went unchecked against the DNA. TRBV21-1 is an annotated pseudogene. This CDR3 has 13 residues. The CDR3 loop reads CASTETGLEEQYV. The CDR3 DNA reads TGTGCCAGCACCGAGACAGGGTTGGAGGAGCAGTACGTC.

Concerning this clone: Other DNA sequences from this sample encode an identical CDR3 as well. The J gene is TRBJ2-1, the V gene TRBV5-1; 10 bases match TRBD2. CDR3 size: 15 residues. J was trimmed by 3 bases and V by 0 bases; bases with no gene match: 0. Germline CDR1 SGHRS, CDR2 YFSETQ. CDR3 protein: CASSLVAGGYNEQFF. In DNA form, the CDR3 reads TGCGCCAGCAGCTTGGTAGCGGGGGGCTACAATGAGCAGTTCTTC.

This chain joins TRBV24-1 and TRBJ1-3; D remains unclear. Between the trimmed V and J ends, which lost 3 bases and 3 bases, there was a span of 11 bases. This CDR3 region has 15 residues. Germline V CDR1 and CDR2: KGHDR, SFDVKD. The CDR3: CATSDNRPVGNTIYF. The DNA for the CDR3 is TGTGCCACCAGTGATAACAGACCCGTTGGAAACACCATATATTTT.

The chain combines TRBV19 with TRBJ2-2; D uncertain. V lost 7 bases and J lost 1, with 7 bases in between. Germline assignment: CDR1 LNHDA and CDR2 SQIVND (reference sequence). The CDR3 runs 13 residues. CDR3 sequence reads: CASISQNTGELFF. CDR3 DNA sequence: TGTGCCAGTATCTCACAGAACACCGGGGAGCTGTTTTTT.

The chain recombines TRBV25-1 with TRBJ1-1, with unresolved D. The CDR3 extends over 13 amino acids. V lost 7 bases, J lost 1 base, and 10 bases lay in between. Per germline, CDR1 MGHDK and CDR2 SYGVNS. The chain's CDR3 is CASNPGGNTEAFF. The CDR3 region has the DNA TGTGCCAGCAACCCAGGAGGGAACACTGAAGCTTTCTTT.